This T cell receptor (beta chain) stems from a study of blood T cell repertoires in COVID-19. Study overall: Samples of COVID-19 (acute and convalescent) were obtained from the United States, Italy and Spain. T cells, B-cell-depleted T cells, or PBMCs provided the cDNA or gDNA that served as material.

The CDR3 length is 16 residues. Trimming left V 10 bases short and J 4 bases short, with 23 bases between. Germline loops: CDR1 MNHEY, CDR2 SMNVEV (reference sequence). Libraries were prepared by immunoSEQ multiplex PCR; TCRdb keeps only in-frame clonotypes and omits some of them. The top ten hold roughly 4.8% of the sample, which has 270,000 or so clones, about 89% seen once. This rearrangement joins TRBV27 to TRBJ1-5; D is uncertain. Sample: peripheral blood. The receptor was isolated from a man aged 35 to 55 with acute or convalescent COVID-19. In nucleotides, the CDR3 is TGTGCCACCACCCTAAGGAGGGTGGCCGATAATCAGCCCCAGCATTTT. Protein product: CATTLRRVADNQPQHF.